This T cell receptor (beta chain) was identified during a study of blood T cell repertoires in COVID-19. Study background: PBMCs, B-cell-depleted T cells, or T cells were the source of the cDNA or gDNA that made up the material.

The V gene's germline CDR1 is PRHDT and CDR2 FYEKMQ (reference sequence). J was trimmed by 2 bases and V by 1 base; bases with no gene match: 2. The CDR3 runs to 16 residues. Profiling relied on immunoSEQ multiplex PCR, and the TCRdb table lists in-frame clones only, not all of them. This table holds over 150,000 clones, 84% found once. The TCR was taken from a human donor in a cohort sampled during active COVID-19. The sample comprised peripheral blood. The rearrangement links TRBV13 to TRBJ2-2; 9 bases match TRBD2. The CDR3 spells CASSLDGTSNTGELFF. CDR3 DNA sequence: TGTGCCAGCAGCTTAGACGGGACTAGCAACACCGGGGAGCTGTTTTTT. The full variable domain, rest sourced from reference TRBV13 and TRBJ2-2, is AAGVIQSPRHLIKEKRETATLKCYPIPRHDTVYWYQQGPGQDPQFLISFYEKMQSDKGSIPDRFSAQQFSDYHSELNMSSLELGDSALYFCASSLDGTSNTGELFFGEGSRLTVL.